This record looks at one T cell receptor beta chain sequence and its context. Assay used: immunoSEQ multiplex PCR; TCRdb lists only in-frame clones, some missing. The sample yields some 760,000 clones, approximately 85% seen once. V gave up 5 bases and J gave up 3 bases; unmatched junction bases: 20. CDR3 length equals 18 residues. Germline CDR1 and CDR2: SQVTM and ANQGSEA. This record comes from a study of shared T cell receptors in the human thymus. The same specimen was also included in a second study, on human thymus T cells. That source notes: Resections that were taken during corrective heart surgery supplied the thymus tissue.

This receptor was obtained from a girl less than two years old with a congenital heart defect. The chain recombines TRBV29-1 with TRBJ2-7; 9 bases are shared with TRBD1. The sample comprised thymocytes. The CDR3 region has the DNA TGCAGCGTTCTAAAACAGGGACAGGGCCATCTAAACAACTACGAGCAGTACTTC. Its protein is CSVLKQGQGHLNNYEQYF.